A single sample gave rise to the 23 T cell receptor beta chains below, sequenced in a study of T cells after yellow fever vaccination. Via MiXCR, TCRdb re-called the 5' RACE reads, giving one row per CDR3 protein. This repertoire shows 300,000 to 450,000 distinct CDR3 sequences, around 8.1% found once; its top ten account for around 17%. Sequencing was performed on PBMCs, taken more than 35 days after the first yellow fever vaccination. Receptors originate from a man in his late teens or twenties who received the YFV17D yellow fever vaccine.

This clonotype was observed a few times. The CDR3 coding sequence is TGTGCCTGGAGTGTACTTAACTTACTTGGCTACGAGCAGTACTTC. Its translation: CAWSVLNLLGYEQYF. The chain has TRBV30 and TRBJ2-7; no clear D. The CDR3 is made up of 15 amino acids. Trimming left V 0 bases short and J 3 bases short, with 15 bases between. The germline V gene has CDR1 GTSNPN and CDR2 SVGIG (reference sequence).

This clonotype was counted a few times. The CDR3 loop is CATSFDRANTGELFF. The CDR3 DNA is TGTGCCACCAGCTTCGACAGAGCGAACACCGGGGAGCTGTTTTTT. The chain employs TRBV15 and TRBJ2-2; D is possibly TRBD1 (5 bases). V was trimmed by 5 bases and J by 0 bases, leaving 10 bases between them. The CDR3 spans 15 residues. Germline CDR1 reads LNHNV; CDR2 reads YYDKDF (reference sequence).

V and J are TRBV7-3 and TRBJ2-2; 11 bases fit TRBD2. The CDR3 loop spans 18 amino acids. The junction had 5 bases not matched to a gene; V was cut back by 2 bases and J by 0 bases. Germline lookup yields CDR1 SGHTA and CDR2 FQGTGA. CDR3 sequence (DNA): TGTGCCAGCAGCTTAGTGGGACTAGCGGAATCGAACACCGGGGAGCTGTTTTTT. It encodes CASSLVGLAESNTGELFF.

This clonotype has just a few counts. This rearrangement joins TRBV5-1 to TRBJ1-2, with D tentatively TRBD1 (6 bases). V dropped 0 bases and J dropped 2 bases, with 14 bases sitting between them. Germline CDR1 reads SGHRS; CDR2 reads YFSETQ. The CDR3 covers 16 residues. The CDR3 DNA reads TGCGCCAGCAGCTTGGCGTGGCAGGGGAAGAACTATGGCTACACCTTC. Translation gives CASSLAWQGKNYGYTF. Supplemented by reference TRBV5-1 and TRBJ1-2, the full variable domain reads KAGVTQTPRYLIKTRGQQVTLSCSPISGHRSVSWYQQTPGQGLQFLFEYFSETQRNKGNFPGRFSGRQFSNSRSEMNVSTLELGDSALYLCASSLAWQGKNYGYTFGSGTRLTVV.

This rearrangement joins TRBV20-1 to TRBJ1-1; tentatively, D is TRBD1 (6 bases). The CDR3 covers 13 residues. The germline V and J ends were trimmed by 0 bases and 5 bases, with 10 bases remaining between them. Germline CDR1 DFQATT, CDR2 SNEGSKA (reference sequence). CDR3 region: CSAREAGETEAFF. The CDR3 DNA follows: TGCAGTGCTAGAGAAGCAGGGGAGACTGAAGCTTTCTTT.

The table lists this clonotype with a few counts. The CDR3 spells CASSLDLYEQYV. CDR3 sequence (DNA): TGTGCCAGCAGTTTAGATCTCTACGAGCAGTACGTC. The chain joins TRBV28 to TRBJ2-7; D is ambiguous. The CDR3 runs to 12 residues. The germline CDR1 and CDR2 sequences are MDHEN and SYDVKM. Trimming stripped 2 bases from V and 3 bases from J, with 5 bases between.

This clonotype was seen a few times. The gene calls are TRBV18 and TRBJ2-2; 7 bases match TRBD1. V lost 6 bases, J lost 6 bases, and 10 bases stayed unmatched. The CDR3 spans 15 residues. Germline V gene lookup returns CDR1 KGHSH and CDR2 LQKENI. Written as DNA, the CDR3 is TGTGCCAGCTCGCCCCCCGACAGGGCCCCCGGGGAGCTGTTTTTT. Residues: CASSPPDRAPGELFF.

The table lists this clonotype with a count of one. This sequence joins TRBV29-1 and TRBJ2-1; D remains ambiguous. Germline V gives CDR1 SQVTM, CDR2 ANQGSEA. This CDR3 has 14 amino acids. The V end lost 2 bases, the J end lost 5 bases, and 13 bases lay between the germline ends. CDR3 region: CSVESRATDNEQFF. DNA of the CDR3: TGCAGCGTTGAATCTAGGGCGACGGACAATGAGCAGTTCTTC.

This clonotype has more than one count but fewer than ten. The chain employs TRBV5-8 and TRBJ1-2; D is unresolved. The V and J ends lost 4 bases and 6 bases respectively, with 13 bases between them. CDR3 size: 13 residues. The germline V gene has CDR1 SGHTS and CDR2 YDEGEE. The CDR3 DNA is TGTGCCAGCAGCCGCTGGGCGTGGGATGGCTACACCTTC. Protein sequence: CASSRWAWDGYTF. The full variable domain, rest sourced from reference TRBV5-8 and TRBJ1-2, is EAGVTQSPTHLIKTRGQQATLRCSPISGHTSVYWYQQALGLGLQFLLWYDEGEERNRGNFPPRFSGRQFPNYSSELNVNALELEDSALYLCASSRWAWDGYTFGSGTRLTVV.

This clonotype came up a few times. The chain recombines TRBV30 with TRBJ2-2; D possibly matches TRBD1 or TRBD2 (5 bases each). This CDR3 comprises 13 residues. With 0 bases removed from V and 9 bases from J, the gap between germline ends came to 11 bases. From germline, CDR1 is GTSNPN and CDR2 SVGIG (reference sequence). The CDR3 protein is CAWSVGGWRELFF. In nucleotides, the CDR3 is TGTGCCTGGAGTGTTGGGGGTTGGAGGGAGCTGTTTTTT.

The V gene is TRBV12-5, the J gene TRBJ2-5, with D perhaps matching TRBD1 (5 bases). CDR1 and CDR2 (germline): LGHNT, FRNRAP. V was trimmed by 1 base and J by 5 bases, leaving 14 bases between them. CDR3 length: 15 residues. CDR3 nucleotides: TGTGCTAGTGGTTTGGGGACACGCGCCCGGGAGACCCAGTACTTC. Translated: CASGLGTRARETQYF.

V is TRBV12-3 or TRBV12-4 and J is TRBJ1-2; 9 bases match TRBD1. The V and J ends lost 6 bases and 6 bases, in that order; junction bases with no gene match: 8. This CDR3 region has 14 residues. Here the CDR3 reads CASRYRGRVDGYTF. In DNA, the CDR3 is TGTGCCAGCAGGTACAGGGGGCGAGTAGATGGCTACACCTTC.

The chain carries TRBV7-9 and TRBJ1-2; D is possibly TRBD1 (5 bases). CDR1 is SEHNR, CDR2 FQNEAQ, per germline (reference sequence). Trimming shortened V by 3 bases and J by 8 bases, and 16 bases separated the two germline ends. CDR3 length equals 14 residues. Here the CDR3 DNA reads TGTGCCAGCAGCTTTACCGACAGCAGTGACGGCTACACCTTC. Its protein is CASSFTDSSDGYTF.

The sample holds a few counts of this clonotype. The CDR3: CASSVAGSQANEQYF. CDR3 in DNA: TGTGCCAGCAGCGTAGCTGGGTCCCAGGCGAACGAGCAGTACTTC. The chain combines TRBV9 with TRBJ2-7; D gene unclear. This CDR3 contains 15 residues. V lost 0 bases to trimming and J lost 5 bases, with 15 bases between them. Germline V CDR1 and CDR2: SGDLS, YYNGEE. The full variable domain, completed using reference TRBV9 and TRBJ2-7, is DSGVTQTPKHLITATGQRVTLRCSPRSGDLSVYWYQQSLDQGLQFLIQYYNGEERAKGNILERFSAQQFPDLHSELNLSSLELGDSALYFCASSVAGSQANEQYFGPGTRLTVT.

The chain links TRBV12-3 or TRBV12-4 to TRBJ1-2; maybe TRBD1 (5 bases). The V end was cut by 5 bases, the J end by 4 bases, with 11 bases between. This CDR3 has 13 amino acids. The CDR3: CASSPPGLYGYTF. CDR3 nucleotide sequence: TGTGCCAGCAGTCCTCCAGGGCTCTATGGCTACACCTTC.

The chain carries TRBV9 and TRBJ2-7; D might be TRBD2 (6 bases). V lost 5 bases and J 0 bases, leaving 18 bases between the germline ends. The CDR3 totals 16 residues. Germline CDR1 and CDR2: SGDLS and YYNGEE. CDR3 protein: CASSPGLSTTSYEQYF. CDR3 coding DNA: TGTGCCAGCAGTCCGGGACTCTCTACTACCTCCTACGAGCAGTACTTC.

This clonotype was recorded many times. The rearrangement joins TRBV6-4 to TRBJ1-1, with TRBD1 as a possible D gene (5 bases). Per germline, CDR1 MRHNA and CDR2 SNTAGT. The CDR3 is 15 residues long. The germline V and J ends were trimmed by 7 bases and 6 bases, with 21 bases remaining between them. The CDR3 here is CASKAQEEGAAEAFF. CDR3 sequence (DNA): TGTGCCAGCAAAGCACAGGAGGAAGGGGCCGCTGAAGCTTTCTTT.

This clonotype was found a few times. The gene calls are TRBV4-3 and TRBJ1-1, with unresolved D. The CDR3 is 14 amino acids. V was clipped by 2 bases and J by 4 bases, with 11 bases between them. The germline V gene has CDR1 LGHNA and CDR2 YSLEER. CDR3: CASSQPGAATEAFF. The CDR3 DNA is TGCGCCAGCAGCCAACCAGGAGCGGCCACTGAAGCTTTCTTT.

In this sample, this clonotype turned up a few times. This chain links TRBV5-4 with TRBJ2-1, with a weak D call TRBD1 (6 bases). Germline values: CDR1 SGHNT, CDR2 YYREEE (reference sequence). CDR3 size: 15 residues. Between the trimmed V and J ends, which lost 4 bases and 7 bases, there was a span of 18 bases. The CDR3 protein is CASSITWSGDNEQFF. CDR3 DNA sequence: TGTGCCAGCAGCATCACCTGGTCAGGGGATAATGAGCAGTTCTTC.

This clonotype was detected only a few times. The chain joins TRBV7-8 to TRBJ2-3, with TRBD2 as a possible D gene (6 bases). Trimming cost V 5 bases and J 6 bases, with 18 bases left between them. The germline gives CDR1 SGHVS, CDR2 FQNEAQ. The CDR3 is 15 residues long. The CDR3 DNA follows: TGTGCCAGCAGCGCCCCCCTCACTAGCTCCGATACGCAGTATTTT. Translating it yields CASSAPLTSSDTQYF.

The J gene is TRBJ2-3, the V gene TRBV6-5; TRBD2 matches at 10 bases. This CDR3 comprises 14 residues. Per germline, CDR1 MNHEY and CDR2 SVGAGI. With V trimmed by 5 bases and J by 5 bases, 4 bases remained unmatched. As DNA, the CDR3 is TGTGCCAGCAGTACTAGCGGGGTCGAAGATACGCAGTATTTT. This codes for CASSTSGVEDTQYF.

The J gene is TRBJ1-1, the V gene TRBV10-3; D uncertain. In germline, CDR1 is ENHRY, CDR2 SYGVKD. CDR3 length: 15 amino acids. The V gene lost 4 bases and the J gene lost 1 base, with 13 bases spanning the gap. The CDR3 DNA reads TGTGCCATCAGTGGGAGGACCCGGGCGAACACTGAAGCTTTCTTT. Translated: CAISGRTRANTEAFF.

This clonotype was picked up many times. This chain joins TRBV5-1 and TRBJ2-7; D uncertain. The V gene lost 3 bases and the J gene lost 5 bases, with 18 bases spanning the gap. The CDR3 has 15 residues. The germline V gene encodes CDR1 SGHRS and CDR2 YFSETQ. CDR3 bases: TGCGCCAGCAGCTCCTTTAGTCCGGACGTGAACGAGCAGTACGTC. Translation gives CASSSFSPDVNEQYV.